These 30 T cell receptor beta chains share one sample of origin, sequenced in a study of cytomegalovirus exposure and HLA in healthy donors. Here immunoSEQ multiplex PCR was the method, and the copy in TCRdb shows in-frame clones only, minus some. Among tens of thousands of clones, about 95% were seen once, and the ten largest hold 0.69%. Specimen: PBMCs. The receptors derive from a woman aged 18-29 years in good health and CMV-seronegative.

In DNA form, the CDR3 reads TGTGCTAGTGGGTCCTCCGGGACAGGGACCCAGTACTTC. This translates into CASGSSGTGTQYF. The genes are TRBV12-5 and TRBJ2-5; TRBD1 agrees at 8 bases. This CDR3 has 13 residues. Unmatched junction bases numbered 7, after V lost 6 bases and J lost 7 bases. CDR1 LGHNT and CDR2 FRNRAP come from the germline V gene.

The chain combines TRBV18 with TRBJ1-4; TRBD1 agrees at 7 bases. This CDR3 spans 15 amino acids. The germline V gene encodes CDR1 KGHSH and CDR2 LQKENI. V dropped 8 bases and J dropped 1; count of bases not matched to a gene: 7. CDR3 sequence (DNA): TGTGCCAGCGCACAGGGGATAGGAACTAATGAAAAACTGTTTTTT. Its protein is CASAQGIGTNEKLFF.

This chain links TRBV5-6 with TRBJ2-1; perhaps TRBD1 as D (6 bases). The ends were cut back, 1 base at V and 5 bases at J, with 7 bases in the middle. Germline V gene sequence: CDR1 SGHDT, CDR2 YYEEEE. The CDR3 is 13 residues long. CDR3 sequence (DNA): TGTGCCAGCAGCTTGTGGACAGACAATGAGCAGTTCTTC. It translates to CASSLWTDNEQFF. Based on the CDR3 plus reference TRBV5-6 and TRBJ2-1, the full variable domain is DAGVTQSPTHLIKTRGQQVTLRCSPKSGHDTVSWYQQALGQGPQFIFQYYEEEERQRGNFPDRFSGHQFPNYSSELNVNALLLGDSALYLCASSLWTDNEQFFGPGTRLTVL.

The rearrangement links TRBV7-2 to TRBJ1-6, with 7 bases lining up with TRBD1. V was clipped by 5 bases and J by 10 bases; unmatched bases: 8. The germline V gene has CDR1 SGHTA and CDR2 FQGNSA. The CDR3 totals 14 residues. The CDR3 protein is CASSARDRSSPLHF. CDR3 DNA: TGTGCCAGCAGCGCTCGGGACAGATCCTCACCCCTCCACTTT. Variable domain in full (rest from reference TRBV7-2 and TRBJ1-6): GAGVSQSPSNKVTEKGKDVELRCDPISGHTALYWYRQSLGQGLEFLIYFQGNSAPDKSGLPSDRFSAERTGGSVSTLTIQRTQQEDSAVYLCASSARDRSSPLHFGNGTRLTVT.

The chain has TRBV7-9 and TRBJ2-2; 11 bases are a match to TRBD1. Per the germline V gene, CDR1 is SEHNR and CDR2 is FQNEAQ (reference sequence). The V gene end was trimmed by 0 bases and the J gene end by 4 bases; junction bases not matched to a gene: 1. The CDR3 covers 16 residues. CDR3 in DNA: TGTGCCAGCAGCTTAGCGGGGACAGGGGGCACCGGGGAGCTGTTTTTT. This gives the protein CASSLAGTGGTGELFF.

CDR3 amino acids: CASSRRQGLDYGYTF. CDR3 bases: TGCGCCAGCAGCCGGCGACAGGGCTTGGACTATGGCTACACCTTC. The genes are TRBV4-1 and TRBJ1-2, with 7 bases matching TRBD1. In germline, CDR1 is MGHRA, CDR2 YSYEKL. Trimming removed 4 bases from V and 3 bases from J; junction bases left unmatched: 8. The CDR3 has 15 residues.

The CDR3 protein is CASSFGQQETQYF. The CDR3 DNA reads as TGTGCCAGCAGTTTTGGACAGCAAGAGACCCAGTACTTC. The J gene is TRBJ2-5, the V gene TRBV28, with a weak D call TRBD1 (6 bases). Germline V gene data show CDR1 as MDHEN and CDR2 as SYDVKM. The CDR3 is made up of 13 amino acids. The germline V and J ends were trimmed by 3 bases and 2 bases, with 7 bases remaining between them.

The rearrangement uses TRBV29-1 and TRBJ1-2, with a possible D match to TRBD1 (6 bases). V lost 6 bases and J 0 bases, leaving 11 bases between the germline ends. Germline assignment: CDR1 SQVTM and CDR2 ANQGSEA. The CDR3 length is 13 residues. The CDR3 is CSVAQGSNYGYTF. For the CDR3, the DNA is TGCAGCGTCGCACAGGGATCTAACTATGGCTACACCTTC.

The CDR3 DNA reads TGTGCCAGTAGTAGCTGGGACTCAACCGGGGAGCTGTTTTTT. It specifies CASSSWDSTGELFF. The gene calls are TRBV19 and TRBJ2-2; D is possibly TRBD2 (6 bases). V lost 4 bases and J 5 bases, leaving 11 bases between the germline ends. The CDR3 is 14 residues long. The germline V gene encodes CDR1 LNHDA and CDR2 SQIVND (reference sequence).

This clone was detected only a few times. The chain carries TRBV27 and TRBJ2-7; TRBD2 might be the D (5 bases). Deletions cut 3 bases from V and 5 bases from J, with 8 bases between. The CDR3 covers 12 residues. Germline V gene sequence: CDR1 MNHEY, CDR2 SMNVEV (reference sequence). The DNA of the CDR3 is TGTGCCAGCAGTTTGACGGGGAACGAGCAGTACTTC. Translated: CASSLTGNEQYF.

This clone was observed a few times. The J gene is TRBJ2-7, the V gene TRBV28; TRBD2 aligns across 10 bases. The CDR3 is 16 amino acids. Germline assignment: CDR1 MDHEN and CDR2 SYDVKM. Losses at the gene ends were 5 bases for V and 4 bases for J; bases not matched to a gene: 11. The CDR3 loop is CASSLDSSGGNYEQYF. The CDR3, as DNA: TGTGCCAGCAGTCTCGACTCTAGCGGGGGAAATTACGAGCAGTACTTC.

As DNA, the CDR3 is TGTGCCAGCAGTGCACTAGCGGGGGGTGGCACAGATACGCAGTATTTT. Residues: CASSALAGGGTDTQYF. This chain links TRBV27 with TRBJ2-3; 12 bases align to TRBD2. Germline V gene lookup returns CDR1 MNHEY and CDR2 SMNVEV (reference sequence). The ends lost 5 bases at V and 1 base at J; junction bases unmatched: 4. CDR3 length equals 16 residues.

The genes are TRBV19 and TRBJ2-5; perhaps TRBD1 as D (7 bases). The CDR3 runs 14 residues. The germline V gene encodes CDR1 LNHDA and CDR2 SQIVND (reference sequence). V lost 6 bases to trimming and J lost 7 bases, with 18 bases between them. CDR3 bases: TGTGCCAGTAGCTTGCAGGGGGGAAAGGGGACCCAGTACTTC. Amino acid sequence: CASSLQGGKGTQYF. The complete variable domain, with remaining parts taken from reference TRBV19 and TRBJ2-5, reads DGGITQSPKYLFRKEGQNVTLSCEQNLNHDAMYWYRQDPGQGLRLIYYSQIVNDFQKGDIAEGYSVSREKKESFPLTVTSAQKNPTAFYLCASSLQGGKGTQYFGPGTRLLVL.

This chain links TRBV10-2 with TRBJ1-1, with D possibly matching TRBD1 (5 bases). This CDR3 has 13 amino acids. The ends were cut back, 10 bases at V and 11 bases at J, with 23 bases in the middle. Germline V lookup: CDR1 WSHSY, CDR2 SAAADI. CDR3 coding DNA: TGCGCCATCCAGCGGGACTCCAGAAGGAGGGCTTTCTTT. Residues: CAIQRDSRRRAFF.

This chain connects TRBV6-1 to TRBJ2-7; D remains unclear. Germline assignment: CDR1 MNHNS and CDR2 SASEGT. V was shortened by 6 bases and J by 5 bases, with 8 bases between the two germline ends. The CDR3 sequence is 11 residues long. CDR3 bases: TGTGCCAGCAGCACAGTTAACGAGCAGTACTTC. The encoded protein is CASSTVNEQYF.

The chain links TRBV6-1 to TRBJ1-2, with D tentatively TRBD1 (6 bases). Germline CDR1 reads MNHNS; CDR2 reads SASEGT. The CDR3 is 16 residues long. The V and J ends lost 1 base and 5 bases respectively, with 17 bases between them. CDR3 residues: CASSEDWQGLVYGYTF. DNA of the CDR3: TGTGCCAGCAGTGAAGACTGGCAGGGGTTAGTATATGGCTACACCTTC.

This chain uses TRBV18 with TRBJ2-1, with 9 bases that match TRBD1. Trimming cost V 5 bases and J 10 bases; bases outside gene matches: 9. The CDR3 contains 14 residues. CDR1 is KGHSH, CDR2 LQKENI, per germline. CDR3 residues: CASSNTPGTGEQFF. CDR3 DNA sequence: TGTGCCAGCTCAAACACCCCGGGGACAGGGGAGCAGTTCTTC.

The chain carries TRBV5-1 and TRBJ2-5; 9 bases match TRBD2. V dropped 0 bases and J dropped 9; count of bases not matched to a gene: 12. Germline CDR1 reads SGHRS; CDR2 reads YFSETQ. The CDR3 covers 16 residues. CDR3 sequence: CASSLVPSGAREAQYF. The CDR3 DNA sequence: TGCGCCAGCAGCTTGGTTCCTAGCGGGGCGCGGGAGGCCCAGTACTTC.

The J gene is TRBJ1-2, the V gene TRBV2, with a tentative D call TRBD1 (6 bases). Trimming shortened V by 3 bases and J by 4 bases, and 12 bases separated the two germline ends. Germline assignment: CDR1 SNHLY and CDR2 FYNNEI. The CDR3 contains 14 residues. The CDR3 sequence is CASSEDSVGYGYTF. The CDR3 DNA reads TGTGCCAGCAGTGAGGACAGCGTGGGCTATGGCTACACCTTC.

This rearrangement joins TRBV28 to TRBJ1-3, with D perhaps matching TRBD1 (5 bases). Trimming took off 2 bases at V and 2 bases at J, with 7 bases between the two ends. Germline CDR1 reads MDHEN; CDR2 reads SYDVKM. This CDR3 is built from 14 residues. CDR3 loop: CASSLGATGNTIYF. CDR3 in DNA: TGTGCCAGCAGTTTAGGGGCGACTGGAAACACCATATATTTT.

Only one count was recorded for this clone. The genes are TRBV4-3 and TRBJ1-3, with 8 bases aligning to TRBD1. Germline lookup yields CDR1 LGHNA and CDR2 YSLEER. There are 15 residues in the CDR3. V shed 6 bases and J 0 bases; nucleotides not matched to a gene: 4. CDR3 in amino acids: CASSGTGNSGNTIYF. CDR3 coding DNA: TGCGCCAGCAGTGGGACAGGAAACTCTGGAAACACCATATATTTT.

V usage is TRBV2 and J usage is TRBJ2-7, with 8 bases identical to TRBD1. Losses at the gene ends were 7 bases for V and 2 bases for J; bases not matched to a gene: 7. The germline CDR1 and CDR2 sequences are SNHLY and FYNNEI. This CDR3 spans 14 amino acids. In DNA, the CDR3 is TGTGCCAGCACCTACGACAGGGGCCCCTACGAGCAGTACTTC. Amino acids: CASTYDRGPYEQYF.

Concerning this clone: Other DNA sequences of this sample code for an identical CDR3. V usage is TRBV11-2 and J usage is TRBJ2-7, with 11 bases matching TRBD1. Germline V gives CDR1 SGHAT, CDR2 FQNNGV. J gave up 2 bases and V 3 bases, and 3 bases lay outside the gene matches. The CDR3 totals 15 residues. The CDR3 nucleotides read TGTGCCAGCAGCTTGGGACAGGGGGTTCCCTACGAGCAGTACTTC. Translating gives CASSLGQGVPYEQYF.

In DNA form, the CDR3 reads TGTGCCAGCAGCGTAGCCCAGGGGGCTGGTGAAGCTTTCTTT. Translation: CASSVAQGAGEAFF. The chain employs TRBV9 and TRBJ1-1, with 8 nucleotides matching TRBD1. This CDR3 spans 14 amino acids. Losses at the gene ends were 0 bases for V and 7 bases for J; bases not matched to a gene: 5. CDR1 is SGDLS and CDR2 is YYNGEE in the germline V gene.

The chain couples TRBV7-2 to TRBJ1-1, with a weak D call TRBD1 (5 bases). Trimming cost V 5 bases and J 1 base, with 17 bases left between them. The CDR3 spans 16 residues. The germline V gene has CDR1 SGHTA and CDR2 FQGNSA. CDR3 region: CASSLKGLGGNTEAFF. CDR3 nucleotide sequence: TGTGCCAGCAGCCTCAAGGGTCTCGGGGGGAACACTGAAGCTTTCTTT.

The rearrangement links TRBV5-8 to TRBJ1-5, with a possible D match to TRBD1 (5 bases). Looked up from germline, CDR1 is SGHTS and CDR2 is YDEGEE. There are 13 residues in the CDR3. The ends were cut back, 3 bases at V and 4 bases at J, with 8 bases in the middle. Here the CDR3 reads CASSSQVNQPQHF. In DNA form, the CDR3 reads TGTGCCAGCAGCTCACAGGTGAATCAGCCCCAGCATTTT.

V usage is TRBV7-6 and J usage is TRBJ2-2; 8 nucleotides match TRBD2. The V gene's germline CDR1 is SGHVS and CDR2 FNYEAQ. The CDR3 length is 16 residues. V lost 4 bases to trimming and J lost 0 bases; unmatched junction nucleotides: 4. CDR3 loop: CASSSLLAANTGELFF. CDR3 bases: TGTGCCAGCAGCTCACTACTAGCGGCGAACACCGGGGAGCTGTTTTTT.

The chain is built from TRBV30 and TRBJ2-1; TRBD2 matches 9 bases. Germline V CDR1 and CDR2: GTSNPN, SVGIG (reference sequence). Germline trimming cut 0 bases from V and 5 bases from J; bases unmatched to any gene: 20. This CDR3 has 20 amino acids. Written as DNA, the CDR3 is TGTGCCTGGAGTGTACTGGCTAGCGGGATCCCATTTCGACTACACAATGAGCAGTTCTTC. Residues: CAWSVLASGIPFRLHNEQFF.

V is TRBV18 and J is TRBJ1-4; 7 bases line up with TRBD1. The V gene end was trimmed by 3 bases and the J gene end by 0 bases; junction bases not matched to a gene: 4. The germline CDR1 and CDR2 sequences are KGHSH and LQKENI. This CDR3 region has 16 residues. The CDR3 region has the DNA TGTGCCAGCTCACCGGGTACAGGGGCAACTAATGAAAAACTGTTTTTT. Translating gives CASSPGTGATNEKLFF.

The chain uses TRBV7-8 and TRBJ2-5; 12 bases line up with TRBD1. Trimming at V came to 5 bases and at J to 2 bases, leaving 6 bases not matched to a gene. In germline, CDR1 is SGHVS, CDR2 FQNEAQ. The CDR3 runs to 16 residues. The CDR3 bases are TGTGCCAGCAGCCCTAGGGACAGGGGGCTTCAAGAGACCCAGTACTTC. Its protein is CASSPRDRGLQETQYF.